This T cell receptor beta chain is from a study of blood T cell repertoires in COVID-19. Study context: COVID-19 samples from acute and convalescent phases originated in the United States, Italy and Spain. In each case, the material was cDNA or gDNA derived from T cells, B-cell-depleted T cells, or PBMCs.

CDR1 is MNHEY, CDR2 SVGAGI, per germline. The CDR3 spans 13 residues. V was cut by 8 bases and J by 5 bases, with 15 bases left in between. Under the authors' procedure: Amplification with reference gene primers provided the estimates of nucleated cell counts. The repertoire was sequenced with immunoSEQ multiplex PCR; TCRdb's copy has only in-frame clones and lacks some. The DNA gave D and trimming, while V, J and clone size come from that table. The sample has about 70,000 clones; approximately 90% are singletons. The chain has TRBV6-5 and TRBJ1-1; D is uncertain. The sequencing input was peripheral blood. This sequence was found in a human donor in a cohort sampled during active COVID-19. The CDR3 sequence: CASSRGQETEAFF. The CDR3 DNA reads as TGTGCCAGCTCGCGAGGGCAGGAGACTGAAGCTTTCTTT.